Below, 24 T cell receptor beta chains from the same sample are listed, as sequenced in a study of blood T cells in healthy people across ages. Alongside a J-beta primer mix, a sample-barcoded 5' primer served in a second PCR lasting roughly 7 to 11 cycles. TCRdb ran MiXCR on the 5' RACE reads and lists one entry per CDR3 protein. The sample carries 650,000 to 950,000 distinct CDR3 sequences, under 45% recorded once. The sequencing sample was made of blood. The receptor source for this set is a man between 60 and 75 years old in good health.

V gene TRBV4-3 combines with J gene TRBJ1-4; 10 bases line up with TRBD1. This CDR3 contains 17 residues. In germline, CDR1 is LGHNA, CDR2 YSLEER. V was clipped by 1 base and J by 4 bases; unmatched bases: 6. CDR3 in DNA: TGCGCCAGCAGCCAAGGACAGGGGGCGCGTGGTAATGAAAAACTGTTTTTT. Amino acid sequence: CASSQGQGARGNEKLFF.

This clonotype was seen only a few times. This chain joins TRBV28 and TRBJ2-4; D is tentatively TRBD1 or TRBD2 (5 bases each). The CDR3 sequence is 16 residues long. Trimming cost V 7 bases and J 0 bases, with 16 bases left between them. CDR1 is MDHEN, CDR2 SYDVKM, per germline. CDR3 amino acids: CASTGPSFLAKNIQYF. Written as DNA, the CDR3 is TGTGCCAGCACGGGGCCTTCCTTTCTAGCCAAAAACATTCAGTACTTC.

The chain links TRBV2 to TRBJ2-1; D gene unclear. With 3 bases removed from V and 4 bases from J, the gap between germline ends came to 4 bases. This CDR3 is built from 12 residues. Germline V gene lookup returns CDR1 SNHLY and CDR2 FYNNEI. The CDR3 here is CASSESYNEQFF. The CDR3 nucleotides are TGTGCCAGCAGTGAGTCATACAATGAGCAGTTCTTC.

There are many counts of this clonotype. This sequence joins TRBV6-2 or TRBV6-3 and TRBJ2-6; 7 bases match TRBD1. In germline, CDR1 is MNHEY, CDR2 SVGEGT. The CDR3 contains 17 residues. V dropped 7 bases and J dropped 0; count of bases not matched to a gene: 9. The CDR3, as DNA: TGTGCCAGCAAAAACCGGGACAGCTTCTCTGGGGCCAACGTCCTGACTTTC. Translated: CASKNRDSFSGANVLTF.

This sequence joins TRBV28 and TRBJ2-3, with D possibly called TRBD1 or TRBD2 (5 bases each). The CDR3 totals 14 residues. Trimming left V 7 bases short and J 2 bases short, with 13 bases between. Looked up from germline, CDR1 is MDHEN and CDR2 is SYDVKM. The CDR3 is CASNQRGSTDTQYF. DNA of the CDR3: TGTGCCAGCAACCAACGGGGCTCCACAGATACGCAGTATTTT.

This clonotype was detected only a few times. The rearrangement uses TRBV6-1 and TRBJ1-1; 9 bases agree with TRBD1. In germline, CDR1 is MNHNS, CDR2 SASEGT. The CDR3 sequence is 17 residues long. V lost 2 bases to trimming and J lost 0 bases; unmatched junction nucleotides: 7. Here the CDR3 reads CASSEYRGRSLNTEAFF. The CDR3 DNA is TGTGCCAGCAGTGAATACAGGGGGCGTTCCCTGAACACTGAAGCTTTCTTT.

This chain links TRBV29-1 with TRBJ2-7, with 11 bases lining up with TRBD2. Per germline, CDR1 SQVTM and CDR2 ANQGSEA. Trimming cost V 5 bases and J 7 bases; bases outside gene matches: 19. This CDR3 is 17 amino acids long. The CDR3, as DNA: TGCAGCGTTTTAGCGGGGGGGCTCCATCCCCCCTACAATGAGCAGTACTTC. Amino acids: CSVLAGGLHPPYNEQYF.

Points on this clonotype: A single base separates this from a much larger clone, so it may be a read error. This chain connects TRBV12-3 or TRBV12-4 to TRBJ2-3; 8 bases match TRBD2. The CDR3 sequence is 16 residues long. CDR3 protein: CASSLNTGGPADAQYF. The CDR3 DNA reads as TGTGCCAGCAGTTTGAATACGGGGGGGCCCGCAGATGCGCAGTATTTT.

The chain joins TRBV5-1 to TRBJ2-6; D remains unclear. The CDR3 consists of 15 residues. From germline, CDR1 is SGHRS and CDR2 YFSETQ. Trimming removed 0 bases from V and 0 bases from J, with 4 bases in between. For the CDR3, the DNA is TGCGCCAGCAGCTTGGCCACCTCTGGGGCCAACGTCCTGACTTTC. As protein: CASSLATSGANVLTF.

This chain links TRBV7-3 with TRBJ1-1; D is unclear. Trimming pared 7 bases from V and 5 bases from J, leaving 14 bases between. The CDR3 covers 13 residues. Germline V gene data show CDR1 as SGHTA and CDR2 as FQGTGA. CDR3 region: CASKKREVTEAFF. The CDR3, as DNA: TGTGCCAGCAAGAAGAGGGAGGTAACTGAAGCTTTCTTT.

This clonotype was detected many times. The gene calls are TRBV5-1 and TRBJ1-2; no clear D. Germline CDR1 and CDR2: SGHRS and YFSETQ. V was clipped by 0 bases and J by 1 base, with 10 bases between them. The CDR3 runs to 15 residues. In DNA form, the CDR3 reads TGCGCCAGCAGCTTGGGGTCCGGCCTTAACTATGGCTACACCTTC. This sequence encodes CASSLGSGLNYGYTF. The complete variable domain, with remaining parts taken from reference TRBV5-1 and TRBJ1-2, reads KAGVTQTPRYLIKTRGQQVTLSCSPISGHRSVSWYQQTPGQGLQFLFEYFSETQRNKGNFPGRFSGRQFSNSRSEMNVSTLELGDSALYLCASSLGSGLNYGYTFGSGTRLTVV.

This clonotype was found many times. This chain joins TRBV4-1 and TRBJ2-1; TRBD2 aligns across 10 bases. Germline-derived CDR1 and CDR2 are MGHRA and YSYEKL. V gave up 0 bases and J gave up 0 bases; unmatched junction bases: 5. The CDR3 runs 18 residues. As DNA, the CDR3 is TGCGCCAGCAGCCAAGATTTAGCTAGCGGGGGCTCCTACAATGAGCAGTTCTTC. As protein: CASSQDLASGGSYNEQFF.

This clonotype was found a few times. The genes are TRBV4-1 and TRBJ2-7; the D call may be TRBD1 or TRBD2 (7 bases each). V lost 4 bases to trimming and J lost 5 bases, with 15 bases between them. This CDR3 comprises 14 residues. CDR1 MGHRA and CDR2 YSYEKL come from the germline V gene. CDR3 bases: TGCGCCAGCAGCCTAGGGGGCGGGAGAGACGAGCAGTACTTC. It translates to CASSLGGGRDEQYF.

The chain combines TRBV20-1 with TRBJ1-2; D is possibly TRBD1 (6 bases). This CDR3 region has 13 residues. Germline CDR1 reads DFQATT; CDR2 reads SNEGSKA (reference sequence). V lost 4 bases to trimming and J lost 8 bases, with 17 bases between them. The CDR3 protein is CSATQGGGRGYTF. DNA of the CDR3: TGCAGTGCTACCCAAGGGGGAGGTAGGGGCTACACCTTC.

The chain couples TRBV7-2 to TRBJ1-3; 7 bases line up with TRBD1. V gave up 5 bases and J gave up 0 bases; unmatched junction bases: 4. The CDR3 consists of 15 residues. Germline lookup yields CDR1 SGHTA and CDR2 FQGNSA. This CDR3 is CASSPRGPSGNTIYF. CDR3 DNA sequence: TGTGCCAGCAGCCCGAGGGGGCCCTCTGGAAACACCATATATTTT.

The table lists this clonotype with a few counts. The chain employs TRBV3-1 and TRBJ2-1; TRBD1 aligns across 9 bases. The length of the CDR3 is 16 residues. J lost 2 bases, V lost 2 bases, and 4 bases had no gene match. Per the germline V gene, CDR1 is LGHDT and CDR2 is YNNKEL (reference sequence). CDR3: CASSQYDRGTYNEQFF. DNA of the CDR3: TGTGCCAGCAGCCAATACGACAGGGGGACCTACAATGAGCAGTTCTTC.

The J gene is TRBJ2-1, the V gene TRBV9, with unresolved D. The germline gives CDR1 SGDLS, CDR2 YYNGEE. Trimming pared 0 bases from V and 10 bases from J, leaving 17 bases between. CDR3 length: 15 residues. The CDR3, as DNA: TGTGCCAGCAGCGTAGTGGACGCCACCGGGTCGGAGCAGTTCTTC. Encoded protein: CASSVVDATGSEQFF. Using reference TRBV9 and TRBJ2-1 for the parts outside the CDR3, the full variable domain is DSGVTQTPKHLITATGQRVTLRCSPRSGDLSVYWYQQSLDQGLQFLIQYYNGEERAKGNILERFSAQQFPDLHSELNLSSLELGDSALYFCASSVVDATGSEQFFGPGTRLTVL.

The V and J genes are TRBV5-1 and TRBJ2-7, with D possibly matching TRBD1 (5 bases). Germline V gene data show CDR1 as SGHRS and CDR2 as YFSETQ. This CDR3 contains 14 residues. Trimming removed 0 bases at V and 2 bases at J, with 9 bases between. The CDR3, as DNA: TGCGCCAGCAGCTTGGGACAGAGTGCCTACGAGCAGTACTTC. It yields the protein CASSLGQSAYEQYF.

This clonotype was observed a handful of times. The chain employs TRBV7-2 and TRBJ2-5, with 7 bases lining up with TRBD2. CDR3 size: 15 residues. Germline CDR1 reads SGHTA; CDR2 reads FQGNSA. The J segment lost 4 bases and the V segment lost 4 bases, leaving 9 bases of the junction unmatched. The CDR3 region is CASSSYGGSRETQYF. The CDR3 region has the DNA TGTGCCAGCAGCTCATACGGGGGGAGTCGAGAGACCCAGTACTTC.

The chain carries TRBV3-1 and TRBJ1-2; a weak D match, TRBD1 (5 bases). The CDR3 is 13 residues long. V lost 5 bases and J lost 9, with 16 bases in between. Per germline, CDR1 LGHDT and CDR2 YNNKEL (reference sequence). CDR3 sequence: CASSDIGGGSYTF. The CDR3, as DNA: TGTGCCAGCAGCGATATCGGGGGTGGGAGCTACACCTTC.

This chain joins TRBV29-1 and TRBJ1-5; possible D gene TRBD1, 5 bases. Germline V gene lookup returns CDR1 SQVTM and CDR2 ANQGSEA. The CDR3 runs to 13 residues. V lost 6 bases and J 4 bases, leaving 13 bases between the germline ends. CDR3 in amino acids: CSVAGISNQPQHF. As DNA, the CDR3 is TGCAGCGTGGCAGGGATATCAAATCAGCCCCAGCATTTT. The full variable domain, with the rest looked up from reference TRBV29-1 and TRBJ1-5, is SAVISQKPSRDICQRGTSLTIQCQVDSQVTMMFWYRQQPGQSLTLIATANQGSEATYESGFVIDKFPISRPNLTFSTLTVSNMSPEDSSIYLCSVAGISNQPQHFGDGTRLSIL.

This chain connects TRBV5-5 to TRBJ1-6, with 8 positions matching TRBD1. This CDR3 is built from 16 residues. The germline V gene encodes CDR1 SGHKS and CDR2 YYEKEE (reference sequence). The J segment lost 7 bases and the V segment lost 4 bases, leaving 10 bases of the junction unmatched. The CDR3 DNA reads TGTGCCAGCAGCCTCGGCCCTGGGACAGGAAATTCACCCCTCCACTTT. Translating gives CASSLGPGTGNSPLHF.

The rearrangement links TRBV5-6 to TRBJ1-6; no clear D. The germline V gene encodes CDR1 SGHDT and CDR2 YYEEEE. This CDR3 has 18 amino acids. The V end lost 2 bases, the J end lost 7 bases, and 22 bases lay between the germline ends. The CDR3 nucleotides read TGTGCCAGCAGCTTTGGAGACGCGGGTTCGGCGTACAATTCACCCCTCCACTTT. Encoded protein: CASSFGDAGSAYNSPLHF.

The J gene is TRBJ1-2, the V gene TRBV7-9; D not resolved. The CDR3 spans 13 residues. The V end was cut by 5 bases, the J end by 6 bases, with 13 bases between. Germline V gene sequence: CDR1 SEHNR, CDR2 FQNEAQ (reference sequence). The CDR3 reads CASSPPQRDGYTF. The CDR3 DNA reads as TGTGCCAGCAGCCCCCCGCAAAGGGATGGCTACACCTTC. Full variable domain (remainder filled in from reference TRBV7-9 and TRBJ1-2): DTGVSQNPRHKITKRGQNVTFRCDPISEHNRLYWYRQTLGQGPEFLTYFQNEAQLEKSRLLSDRFSAERPKGSFSTLEIQRTEQGDSAMYLCASSPPQRDGYTFGSGTRLTVV.